Listed below are T cell receptor beta chains from one sample, sequenced in a study of early T cells in non-severe SARS-CoV-2 infection. One entry per CDR3 protein results from TCRdb running MiXCR on the 5' RACE reads. The table records tens of thousands of distinct CDR3 sequences, less than 15% of them present only once. Sequenced: whole blood. All receptors come from an adult who was a healthcare worker with PCR-confirmed SARS-CoV-2 infection or an uninfected control (not recorded which). Each CDR3 is given with its conserved first and last residue. D genes are given only for firm matches. Not all rows give a size; the values are once, few, many and, for expanded clones, a class.

TRBV5-6	TRBJ2-7	NA	many	TGTGCCAGCAGCTTGCTGGGACGCCCCCTTAGGGGTCAGGACGAGCAGTACTTC	CASSLLGRPLRGQDEQYF
TRBV29-1	TRBJ2-1	NA	many	TGCAGCGTTGAACGCACATCTAACAATGAGCAGTTCTTC	CSVERTSNNEQFF
TRBV29-1	TRBJ2-1	NA	many	TGCAGCTCCCACTTGAGCTCCTACAATGAGCAGTTCTTC	CSSHLSSYNEQFF
TRBV7-9	TRBJ1-2	NA	NA	TGTGCCAGCAGCCCTGGACGGATCTATGGCTACACCTTC	CASSPGRIYGYTF
TRBV10-3	TRBJ1-6	NA	NA	TGTGCCATCACCGGGGGTAATTCACCCCTCCACTTT	CAITGGNSPLHF
TRBV10-3	TRBJ1-2	NA	few	TGTGCCATCAGTGAACTAAACTATGGCTACACCTTC	CAISELNYGYTF
TRBV29-1	TRBJ2-5	NA	many	TGCAGCGTTGGACTACCTCAAGAGACCCAGTACTTC	CSVGLPQETQYF
TRBV20-1	TRBJ2-3	NA	NA	TGCAGCGTGCCCCGGACAGATACGCAGTATTTT	CSVPRTDTQYF
TRBV27	TRBJ1-6	NA	many	TGTGCCACCCATTCGAGGGGCTATAATTCACCCCTCCACTTT	CATHSRGYNSPLHF
TRBV20-1	TRBJ2-5	TRBD2	NA	TGCAGCCCCAAAAAGTTAGCGGGAGAGACCCAGTACTTC	CSPKKLAGETQYF
TRBV11-2	TRBJ2-2	NA	NA	TGTGCCAGCAGCTTATCCCCAAGAACAAACACCGGGGAGCTGTTTTTT	CASSLSPRTNTGELFF
TRBV11-2	TRBJ1-1	NA	many	TGTGCCAGCAGCAAGCACACTGAAGCTTTCTTT	CASSKHTEAFF
TRBV6-6	TRBJ1-2	NA	many	TGTGCCAGCACGGAATGGCCTACGGGCTACACCTTC	CASTEWPTGYTF
TRBV2	TRBJ2-6	NA	many	TGTGCCGGGAGTCCTACTAGCTCTGGGGCCAACGTCCTGACTTTC	CAGSPTSSGANVLTF
TRBV28	TRBJ2-1	TRBD1	NA	TGTGCCAGCAGAAACGCCGGGACAGGGGGCGTGGGTGAGCAGTTCTTC	CASRNAGTGGVGEQFF
TRBV4-3	TRBJ1-5	NA	many	TGCGCCAGCAGCCAAGATAGTGCAGGGTTCAATCAGCCCCAGCATTTT	CASSQDSAGFNQPQHF
TRBV29-1	TRBJ1-1	TRBD1	NA	TGCAGCGTCCATGACAGGGGCATTGAAGCTTTCTTT	CSVHDRGIEAFF
TRBV6-5	TRBJ1-1	TRBD1	NA	TGTGCCAGCAGTCCTTCGACAGGGGGCCACACTGAAGCTTTCTTT	CASSPSTGGHTEAFF
TRBV4-2	TRBJ2-7	TRBD1	NA	TGTGCCAGCAGCCAGCAAGAGGTATGGGACAGGGTCTACGAGCAGTACTTC	CASSQQEVWDRVYEQYF
TRBV7-9	TRBJ2-7	NA	NA	TGTGCCAGCAGCTTAGGGTATGTCAACGAGCAGTACTTC	CASSLGYVNEQYF
TRBV24-1	TRBJ2-5	TRBD1	many	TGTGCCACCAGTGATTTGGAAACAGGGGAAGGGACCCAGTACTTC	CATSDLETGEGTQYF
TRBV28	TRBJ2-7	NA	many	TGTGCCAGCAGTTTTCAGAACTCCTACGAGCAGTACTTC	CASSFQNSYEQYF
TRBV5-1	TRBJ2-6	NA	many	TGCGCCAGCAGCTTGGATTGGAAGTCTGGGGCCAACGTCCTGACTTTC	CASSLDWKSGANVLTF
TRBV7-9	TRBJ1-2	NA	NA	TGTGCCAGCAGTCCGAGCTATGGCTACACCTTC	CASSPSYGYTF
TRBV7-3	TRBJ2-5	TRBD1	NA	TGTGCCAGCAGCCCGACGGACAGGGCCGGCGGGACCCAGTACTTC	CASSPTDRAGGTQYF
TRBV20-1	TRBJ2-7	TRBD2	few	TGCAGTGCTAGTAGGCGGGGGGGCCTCGACGAGCAGTACTTC	CSASRRGGLDEQYF
TRBV5-6	TRBJ1-1	TRBD1	many	TGTGCCAGCAAACCCCACAGGGGTACAATGAACACTGAAGCTTTCTTT	CASKPHRGTMNTEAFF
TRBV18	TRBJ1-1	NA	many	TGTGCCAGCTCCGTGACACTTTACACTGAAGCTTTCTTT	CASSVTLYTEAFF
TRBV2	TRBJ2-1	NA	many	TGTGCCAGCAGGCCTCAGTTCTTC	CASRPQFF
TRBV6-2/TRBV6-3	TRBJ2-2	NA	many	TGTGCCAGCAGTTACGACGGCACCGGGGAGCTGTTTTTT	CASSYDGTGELFF
TRBV28	TRBJ1-5	NA	NA	TGTGCCAGCAGTGCCCCTGTGGGGTTGCAGCCCCAGCATTTT	CASSAPVGLQPQHF
TRBV29-1	TRBJ1-2	NA	few	TGCAGCGTTGAACGCCTAATCTATGGCTACACCTTC	CSVERLIYGYTF
TRBV10-1	TRBJ1-5	NA	few	TGCGCCAGCTCCGGAAGGTGCAGGTCAGACGAAAGCAATCAGCCCCAGCATTTT	CASSGRCRSDESNQPQHF
TRBV12-3/TRBV12-4	TRBJ1-2	NA	NA	TGTGCCAGCAGTTTATCCATCGTCCCTGGCTACACCTTC	CASSLSIVPGYTF
TRBV28	TRBJ2-7	NA	few	TGTGCCAGCAGCGCACGTTGGCCAGAGCAGTACTTC	CASSARWPEQYF
TRBV6-1	TRBJ2-5	NA	NA	TGTGCCAGCAGTCCCTTACTGGACCCCGGGACCCAGTACTTC	CASSPLLDPGTQYF
TRBV2	TRBJ2-6	NA	many	TGTGCCAGAAGTGCTGGGGCCAACGTCCTGACTTTC	CARSAGANVLTF
TRBV6-5	TRBJ2-1	TRBD2	many	TGTGCCAGCAGACGACTAGCGGGGGGGCAGAATGAGCAGTTCTTC	CASRRLAGGQNEQFF
TRBV21-1	TRBJ2-4	NA	NA	TGTGCCAGCAGCAGCCCAGTGTCTTTAACTGGGGGCAAAAACATTCAGTACTTC	CASSSPVSLTGGKNIQYF
TRBV7-7	TRBJ2-1	NA	NA	TGTGCTAGCAGCTCGGGAAGGGAGAATGAGCAGTTCTTC	CASSSGRENEQFF
TRBV6-6	TRBJ1-1	TRBD1	many	TGTGCCAGCACAGGGGGTCTTAGGAACACTGAAGCTTTCTTT	CASTGGLRNTEAFF
TRBV5-6	TRBJ2-2	NA	many	TGTGCCAGCAGCTTGGAGGTCGAGACTGCCAACACCGGGGAGCTGTTTTTT	CASSLEVETANTGELFF
TRBV19	TRBJ1-5	NA	NA	TGTGCCAGTAGTCGCAGGGCGAGAGGGAATCAGCCCCAGCATTTT	CASSRRARGNQPQHF
TRBV9	TRBJ2-7	NA	many	TGTGCCAGCAGCGTAGGGCCCGGGTACGAGCAGTACTTC	CASSVGPGYEQYF
TRBV28	TRBJ2-1	TRBD2	few	TGTGCCAGCAGTCCTCGCGGCGGGGGTAGGGATGAGCAGTTCTTC	CASSPRGGGRDEQFF
TRBV11-2	TRBJ2-2	NA	many	TGTGCCAGCAGCTTACGAGGTTTGGGAGCGGAGCATAACACCGGGGAGCTGTTTTTT	CASSLRGLGAEHNTGELFF
TRBV11-2	TRBJ2-7	NA	many	TGTGCCAGCAGCTGGACCGGGACTCGGTCCTACGAGCAGTACTTC	CASSWTGTRSYEQYF
TRBV25-1	TRBJ1-2	TRBD1	many	TGTGCCAGCAGTGTAGGGGACAGCGTCTATGGCTACACCTTC	CASSVGDSVYGYTF
TRBV29-1	TRBJ2-7	TRBD2	few	TGCAGCGTTGCCGGGGGACTAGCGGGGATCTTCTCCTACGAGCAGTACTTC	CSVAGGLAGIFSYEQYF
TRBV19	TRBJ2-7	NA	few	TGTGCCAGTAGTATGGAGGGGTACGAGCAGTACTTC	CASSMEGYEQYF
TRBV12-3/TRBV12-4	TRBJ2-3	TRBD2	many	TGTGCCAGCAGTCCTTTCGGCGCGGGAGGGTCAGATACGCAGTATTTT	CASSPFGAGGSDTQYF
TRBV6-2/TRBV6-3	TRBJ1-2	NA	many	TGTGCCAGCAGTGACCCTCCGGGACTTAACTATGGCTACACCTTC	CASSDPPGLNYGYTF